This TCR beta chain derives from a study of cytomegalovirus exposure and HLA in healthy donors. The study, taken as a whole, reports: Common viral pathogens seemed, in a later analysis, to connect with several of the most significant clusters.

60 Vbeta and 13 Jbeta primers were used in PCR. The repertoire was sequenced with immunoSEQ multiplex PCR; TCRdb's copy has only in-frame clones and lacks some. The sample has 100,000 or so clones, approximately 70% seen once; the top ten hold 3.5% to 4%. The CDR3 extends over 13 amino acids. Germline lookup yields CDR1 SGHNT and CDR2 YENEEA. Details on this clone: Antigen: not known.

This rearrangement joins TRBV11-3 to TRBJ2-5; 7 nucleotides match TRBD2. The sequencing sample was made of PBMCs. This sequence originates from a man aged 30 to 45 in good health and CMV-seropositive. The CDR3 spells CASEAGVPRTQYF. The CDR3 DNA follows: TGTGCGAGCGAGGCGGGGGTTCCTCGGACCCAGTACTTC. The full variable domain, in which reference TRBV11-3 and TRBJ2-5 provide the parts outside the CDR3, is EAGVVQSPRYKIIEKKQPVAFWCNPISGHNTLYWYLQNLGQGPELLIRYENEEAVDDSQLPKDRFSAERLKGVDSTLKIQPAELGDSAVYLCASEAGVPRTQYFGPGTRLLVL.